This T cell receptor beta chain was sequenced in a study of beta chain features in type 1 diabetes. Study-level findings and limits: Within each of all four CD4+ subsets, Type 1 diabetes patients had TCRB CDR3s that were moderately but significantly shorter. The study found fewer insertions and more deletions at VDJ junctions in type 1 diabetes patients.

Turning to this clone: Its antigen remains unknown.

Heparinised blood was drawn once per donor, averaging around 120 mL. Purity (above 95%) was reached by all sorted populations. Every bit of the isolated RNA underwent reverse transcription, so sequencing read expressed TCRB transcripts. Produced via immunoSEQ multiplex PCR; TCRdb's table is partial and in-frame only. The data contain more than 120,000 clones, more than 10% of them seen just once; the ten biggest clones take up 1.3%. Germline CDR1 and CDR2: MNHEY and SVGAGI. The CDR3 loop spans 14 amino acids. The germline V and J ends were trimmed by 5 bases and 7 bases, with 15 bases remaining between them.

The sequence was collected from a man aged 18-30 years with type 1 diabetes. The chain combines TRBV6-5 with TRBJ1-5; D is possibly TRBD1 (5 bases). The sequenced sample was central memory CD4+ T cells from blood. The CDR3 DNA sequence: TGTGCCAGCAGTCAGGCTCTGGGGCAACAGCCCCAGCATTTT. This codes for CASSQALGQQPQHF.